The present T cell receptor beta chain was sequenced within a study of human T cells and chemical hapten exposure (dated by TCRdb to the early 2020s). General notes on the study: For sensitization, 2% DPC in acetone was applied to a roughly 2 cm by roughly 2 cm area of upper inner arm skin. Libraries were pooled for sequencing, and variation in per-sample TCR yields was attributed mainly to small differences in library volumes within the pool. Each blood RNA sample was used to sequence both TCR alpha and TCR beta chains. Patch testing was done on the upper back using Finn chambers containing 0.01% DPC, and results were scored after 6 days according to International Contact Dermatitis Research Group standards. Patient blood was sampled pre-sensitization (week 0) and at 2, 6 and about 24 weeks after DPC sensitization. Approximately 28 alopecia patients gave blood for TCR sequencing at one to four time points (pre-sensitization, 2, 6 and 24 weeks). This study followed changes in the peripheral blood TCR repertoire in vivo during primary and secondary sensitization of alopecia patients to the hapten diphenylcyclopropenone (DPC). Alopecia areata with under or over 50% scalp involvement, alopecia totalis and alopecia universalis were represented in the patient cohort, which was mostly female. Patients additionally received weekly therapeutic DPC doses to the scalp throughout the roughly 25-week study period. Results and caveats for the whole study, not just this receptor: After repeated subsampling, changes were observed in the strength of the expansion versus patch-test correlation and in the threshold at which the correlation became significant. Because all patients had alopecia, a presumed autoimmune disease, the immune response of the patients might differ from that of healthy individuals. Expanded TCRs formed significantly more large CDR3 similarity clusters than pre-sensitization or healthy control sets, consistent with antigen-driven responses. The number of TCRs above 1 in 1000 frequency did not change with DPC sensitization; there was no evidence of global repertoire structure alterations. Patch test score was positively correlated with the number of PT1 expanded TCRs, with significance at thresholds 8, 16 and 32 but not at 4.

The CDR3 runs 14 residues from the cysteine to the phenylalanine. Just CDR3 DNA is preserved here, 42 bases in frame from base 1. The germline V gene sets CDR1 to MDHEN and CDR2 to SYDVKM. V lost 3 bases and J lost 0 bases; the stretch between them is 9 bases long. Sample time point, as interpreted from the label and publication: pre-sensitization, week 0. The treatment or condition tag for this specimen amounts to: therapeutic diphenylcyclopropenone sensitization with weekly scalp DPC. Total RNA was isolated from unfractionated whole blood collected in Tempus Blood RNA tubes. At every patch-test visit, the blood draw took place before the patch test was put on. To be eligible, patients had to be aged 18 to 70, diagnosed with alopecia and judged suitable for DPC therapy, while pregnant patients were excluded. This clonotype occurred a few times. Its specific antigen is unknown. Base quality data are lacking; no much larger clone is found one base away.

Libraries were constructed by RACE. The sequencer listed for this sample is NextSeq 500. During library preparation, unique molecular identifiers were attached to individual cDNA molecules so that TCRs could be counted in a quantitative, reproducible way. On the study's bioinformatics: A median of about 87,000 TCRs per sample was observed, with a range of 23,224 to 690,600. The Decombinator software suite was used to annotate V, J and CDR3 in the TCR reads. For the PS versus PT1 abundance plots, all samples were subsampled to the same number of TCRs (28,000). Expanded TCRs were defined as absent before sensitization and observed at least eight times at the 2-week time point. TCRdb reran the public reads through fastp at Q25 and MiXCR, keeping productive beta chains. Each CDR3 protein gets just one entry, which takes the most common genes and DNA from the rows behind it. Clone size and V and J calls follow TCRdb, not the original study. In all, the sample holds about 52,000 distinct CDR3 sequences, and roughly a tenth of those were seen once. Clones ranked in the top ten supply about 9.6% of the sample.

The sequence is built from TRBV28 and TRBJ2-7; TRBD1 is possibly the D segment (6 matching bases). The origin of this receptor is a woman under 40 with alopecia areata. Some clones in this sample may be carry-over from other donors' samples. The sample in question was whole blood, obtained in connection with sensitization to the hapten diphenylcyclopropenone (DPC). The nucleotide sequence is TGTGCCAGCAGTTTTAGGGACAACTCCTACGAGCAGTACTTC. This is translated as CASSFRDNSYEQYF.